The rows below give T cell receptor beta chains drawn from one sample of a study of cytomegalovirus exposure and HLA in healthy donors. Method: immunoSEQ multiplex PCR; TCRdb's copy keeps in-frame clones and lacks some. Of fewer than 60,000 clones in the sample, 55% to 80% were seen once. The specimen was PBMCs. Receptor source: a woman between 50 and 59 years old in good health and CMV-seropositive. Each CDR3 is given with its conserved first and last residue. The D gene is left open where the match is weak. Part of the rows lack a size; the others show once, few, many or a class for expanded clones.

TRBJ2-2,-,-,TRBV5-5,TGTGCCAGCAGCTTAGGAGTAGCGGACACCGGGGAGCTGTTTTTT,CASSLGVADTGELFF
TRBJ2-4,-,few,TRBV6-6,-,CASSTSDTPGNIQYF
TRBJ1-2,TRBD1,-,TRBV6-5,TGTGCCAGCAGTAAACAGGGGGATGGCTACACCTTC,CASSKQGDGYTF
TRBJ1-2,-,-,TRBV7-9,TGTGCCAGCAGCTTCTCCCCCGACGGGAGTGGATATGGCTACACCTTC,CASSFSPDGSGYGYTF
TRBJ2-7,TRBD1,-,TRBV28,TGTGCCAGCAGTCCCGACAGGGTAAGAGAGCAGTACTTC,CASSPDRVREQYF
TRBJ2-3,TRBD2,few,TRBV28,TGTGCCAGCAGTTCCTCGGGACTAGCGGGAGGGTTAACAGATACGCAGTATTTT,CASSSSGLAGGLTDTQYF
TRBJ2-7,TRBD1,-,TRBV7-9,TGTTCCGGAGGACAGGAGACCTACGAGCAGTACTTC,CSGGQETYEQYF
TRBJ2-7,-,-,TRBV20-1,TGCAGTGCCCCAGGGAGGAACGAGCAGTACTTC,CSAPGRNEQYF
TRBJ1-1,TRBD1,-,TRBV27,TGTGCCAGCAGTTTAAGGGACAGGGGAGGAACTGAAGCTTTCTTT,CASSLRDRGGTEAFF
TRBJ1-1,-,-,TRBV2,TGTGCCAGCAGTAGGGAGAGCAAAACGGAAGCTTTCTTT,CASSRESKTEAFF
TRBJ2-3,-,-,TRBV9,TGTGCCAGCAGCGACCGGAGCGATACGCAGTATTTT,CASSDRSDTQYF
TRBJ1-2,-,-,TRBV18,TGTGCCAGCTCACTCCGGGAGCTCCCGGAAGGCTACACCTTC,CASSLRELPEGYTF
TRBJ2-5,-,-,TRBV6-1,TGTGCCAGCAGTGGCCATGGCCTCCACCAAGAGACCCAGTACTTC,CASSGHGLHQETQYF
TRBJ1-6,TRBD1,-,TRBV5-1,TGCGCCAGCAGCCCAAGGACAGGGCTAAGCTCCTATAATTCACCCCTCCACTTT,CASSPRTGLSSYNSPLHF
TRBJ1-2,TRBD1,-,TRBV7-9,TGTGCCAGCAGCCCGGGGGACAGGGAAGGAATTTACGGCTACACCTTC,CASSPGDREGIYGYTF
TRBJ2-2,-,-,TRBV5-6,TGTGCCAGCAGCTGGGAGGACTTGGGGGTAACCGGGGAGCTGTTTTTT,CASSWEDLGVTGELFF
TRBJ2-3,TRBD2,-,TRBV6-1,TGTGCCAGCAGCTCAACTAGCGGTCACACAGATACGCAGTATTTT,CASSSTSGHTDTQYF
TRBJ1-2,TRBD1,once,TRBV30,TGTGCCTGGGGCAGGGGGCGATCCTGGGGCTACACCTTC,CAWGRGRSWGYTF
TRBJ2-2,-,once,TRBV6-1,TGTGCCAGCTTGGGCCTGCCGAACACCGGGGAGCTGTTTTTT,CASLGLPNTGELFF
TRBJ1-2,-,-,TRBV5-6,TGTGCCAGCAGCCCCGGCGGGGGGGTCTATGGCTACACCTTC,CASSPGGGVYGYTF
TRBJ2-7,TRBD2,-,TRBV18,TGTGCCAGCTCACTTCGGGAGGACTTCGAGCAGTACTTC,CASSLREDFEQYF
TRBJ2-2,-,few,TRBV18,TGTGCCAGCTCACCTCGCCCGGACACCGGGGAGCTGTTTTTT,CASSPRPDTGELFF